This TCR beta chain is drawn from a study of blood T cell repertoires in COVID-19. The method was immunoSEQ multiplex PCR; TCRdb's version includes in-frame clones alone and lacks a portion of them. The table includes about 430,000 clones, around nine tenths detected once. Sequencing was done on a sample of PBMCs or T cells enriched from blood (not recorded which). The clonotype was recovered from a woman in her late teens or twenties who had been exposed to COVID-19.

The CDR3 is CASSEVGRRLETQYF. For the CDR3, the DNA is TGTGCCAGCAGTGAAGTCGGGAGAAGGCTCGAGACCCAGTACTTC. The rearrangement links TRBV6-1 to TRBJ2-5, with D perhaps TRBD2 (6 bases). V was trimmed by 1 base and J by 5 bases, leaving 14 bases between them. Germline V CDR1 and CDR2: MNHNS, SASEGT. This CDR3 is 15 amino acids long.